The 3 T cell receptor beta chains below come from one sample, sequenced in a study of PD-1 blockade in classical Hodgkin lymphoma (dated by TCRdb to 2018 to 2020). Receptor amplification or capture employed the immunoSEQ multiplex PCR assay. The source is immuneACCESS, and TCRdb retained only in-frame sequences with V and J called. Part of the clones is not carried over; for the studies checked, unresolved V genes explain less than half of this, and the remainder is unexplained. The sample profile shows some 38,000 clones; 75% to 85% of them were found once. Approximately 11% of the sample rests with the top ten. The time point tag for this specimen amounts to: cycle 1 day 1 (C1D1), immediately before nivolumab initiation. All trial patients had relapsed after autologous stem cell transplantation, with cohorts A, B and C differing in prior brentuximab vedotin exposure. This specimen consisted of peripheral blood mononuclear cells (PBMCs), obtained at baseline. All receptors derive from a human donor with classical Hodgkin lymphoma.

The V and J genes are TRBV19 and TRBJ2-7; 7 bases are shared with TRBD1. The V gene's germline CDR1 is LNHDA and CDR2 SQIVND (reference sequence). The junction had 8 bases not matched to a gene; V was cut back by 3 bases and J by 3 bases. This CDR3 comprises 15 residues. CDR3 coding DNA: TGTGCCAGTAGTATGATTCAGGGGACAGTCTACGAGCAGTACTTC. The encoded protein is CASSMIQGTVYEQYF. The full variable domain, in which reference TRBV19 and TRBJ2-7 provide the parts outside the CDR3, is DGGITQSPKYLFRKEGQNVTLSCEQNLNHDAMYWYRQDPGQGLRLIYYSQIVNDFQKGDIAEGYSVSREKKESFPLTVTSAQKNPTAFYLCASSMIQGTVYEQYFGPGTRLTVT.

The chain combines TRBV7-9 with TRBJ2-7; 9 bases are a match to TRBD2. This CDR3 has 15 residues. CDR1 is SEHNR, CDR2 FQNEAQ, per germline (reference sequence). Unmatched junction bases numbered 4, after V lost 4 bases and J lost 0 bases. The CDR3 sequence is CASSWTSASSYEQYF. DNA for the CDR3: TGTGCCAGCAGCTGGACTAGCGCGAGCTCCTACGAGCAGTACTTC.

This sequence joins TRBV28 and TRBJ2-3; D uncertain. The CDR3 covers 15 residues. The V end lost 10 bases, the J end lost 3 bases, and 20 bases lay between the germline ends. The V gene's germline CDR1 is MDHEN and CDR2 SYDVKM. DNA for the CDR3: TGTGCCACCCGGCCCACATTGGGTCTAACAGATACGCAGTATTTT. Amino acids: CATRPTLGLTDTQYF.